This T cell receptor beta chain stems from a study of T cells after somatic rescue of genetic block. V dropped 5 bases and J dropped 8; count of bases not matched to a gene: 7. The CDR3 is 14 amino acids. The germline CDR1 and CDR2 sequences are SGHKS and YYEKEE (reference sequence). Some clones are missing from TCRdb's copy, which holds only in-frame ones; the method was immunoSEQ multiplex PCR. The sample has roughly 71,000 clones; roughly 93% are singletons. This clonotype originated in a man under 40. J is TRBJ1-4 and V is TRBV5-5, with 9 nucleotides matching TRBD1. Specimen: peripheral blood mononuclear cells (PBMCs). CDR3 DNA: TGTGCCAGCAGTCGGGGACAGGGTGGGGAAAAACTGTTTTTT. Protein sequence: CASSRGQGGEKLFF.